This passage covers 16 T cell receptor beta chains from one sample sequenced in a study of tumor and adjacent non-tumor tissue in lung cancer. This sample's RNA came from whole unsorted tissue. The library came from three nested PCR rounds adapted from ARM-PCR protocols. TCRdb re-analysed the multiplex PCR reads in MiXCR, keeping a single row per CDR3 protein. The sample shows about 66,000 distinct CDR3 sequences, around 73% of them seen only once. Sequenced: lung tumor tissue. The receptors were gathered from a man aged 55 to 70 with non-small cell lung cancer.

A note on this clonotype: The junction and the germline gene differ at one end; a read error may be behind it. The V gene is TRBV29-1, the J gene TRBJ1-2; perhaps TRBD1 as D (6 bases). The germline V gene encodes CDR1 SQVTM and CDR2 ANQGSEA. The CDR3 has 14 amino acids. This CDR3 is CSVVLGGAQGGYTF. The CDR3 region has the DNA TGCAGTGTTGTGTTGGGGGGGGCGCAGGGTGGCTACACCTTC.

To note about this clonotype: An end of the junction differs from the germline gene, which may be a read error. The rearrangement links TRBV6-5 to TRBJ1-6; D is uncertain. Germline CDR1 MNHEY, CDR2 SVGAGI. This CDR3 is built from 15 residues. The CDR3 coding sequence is TGTGTCAGCAGTTACGACCGAGACGCGGGTTCACCCCTCCACTTT. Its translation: CVSSYDRDAGSPLHF.

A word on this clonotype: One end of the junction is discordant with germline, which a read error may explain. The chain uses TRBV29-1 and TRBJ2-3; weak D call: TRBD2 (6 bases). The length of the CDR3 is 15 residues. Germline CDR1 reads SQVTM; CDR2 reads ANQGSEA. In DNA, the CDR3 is TGCAGCGTTGGTGGTTCTGGCGGGATCACAGATACGCAGAATTTT. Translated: CSVGGSGGITDTQNF.

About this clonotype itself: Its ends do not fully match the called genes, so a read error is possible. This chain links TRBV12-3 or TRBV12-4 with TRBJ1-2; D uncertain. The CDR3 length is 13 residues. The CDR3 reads CASSSGNGYGYNF. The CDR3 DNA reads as TGTGCCAGCAGTTCTGGGAACGGCTACGGCTACAACTTC.

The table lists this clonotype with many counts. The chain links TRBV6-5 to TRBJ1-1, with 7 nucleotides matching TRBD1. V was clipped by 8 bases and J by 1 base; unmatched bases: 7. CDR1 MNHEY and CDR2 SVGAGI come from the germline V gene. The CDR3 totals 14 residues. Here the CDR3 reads CASRLGQENTEAFF. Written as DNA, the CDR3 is TGTGCCAGCCGTCTTGGACAGGAGAACACTGAAGCTTTCTTT.

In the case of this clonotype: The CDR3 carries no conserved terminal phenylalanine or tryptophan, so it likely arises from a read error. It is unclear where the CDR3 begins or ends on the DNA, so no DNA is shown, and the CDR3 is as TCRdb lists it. CDR3 in amino acids: CSVGATTSGSPGEQFL. V usage is TRBV29-1 and J usage is TRBJ2-2; the D call of TRBD2 is as the table states it, not checked on the DNA. The CDR3 adds up to 16 amino acids, both ends counted. CDR1 and CDR2 (germline): SQVTM, ANQGSEA.

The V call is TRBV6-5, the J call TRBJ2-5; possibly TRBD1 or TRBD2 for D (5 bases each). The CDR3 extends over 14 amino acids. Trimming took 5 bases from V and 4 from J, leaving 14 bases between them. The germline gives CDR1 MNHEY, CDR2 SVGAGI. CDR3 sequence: CASSRWGSGETQYF. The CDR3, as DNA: TGTGCCAGCAGTCGGTGGGGGTCGGGAGAGACCCAGTACTTC.

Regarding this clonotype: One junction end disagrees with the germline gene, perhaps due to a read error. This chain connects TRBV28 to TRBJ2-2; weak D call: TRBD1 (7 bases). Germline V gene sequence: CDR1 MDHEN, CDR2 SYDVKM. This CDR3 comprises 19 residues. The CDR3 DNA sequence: TGTGCCAGTCGTATCTCGACGTTCGCGGGGACAGCGAACACCGCGGAGCTGTTTTTT. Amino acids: CASRISTFAGTANTAELFF. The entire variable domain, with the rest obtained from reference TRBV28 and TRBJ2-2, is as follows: DVKVTQSSRYLVKRTGEKVFLECVQDMDHENMFWYRQDPGLGLRLIYFSYDVKMKEKGDIPEGYSVSREKKERFSLILESASTNQTSMYLCASRISTFAGTANTAELFFGEGSRLTVL.

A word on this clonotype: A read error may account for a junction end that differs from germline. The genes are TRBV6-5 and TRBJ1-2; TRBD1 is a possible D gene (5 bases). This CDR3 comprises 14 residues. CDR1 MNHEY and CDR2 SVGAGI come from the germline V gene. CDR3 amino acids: CASSYTIGDYGYAF. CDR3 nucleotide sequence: TGTGCCAGTAGTTACACGATTGGGGACTATGGCTACGCCTTC.

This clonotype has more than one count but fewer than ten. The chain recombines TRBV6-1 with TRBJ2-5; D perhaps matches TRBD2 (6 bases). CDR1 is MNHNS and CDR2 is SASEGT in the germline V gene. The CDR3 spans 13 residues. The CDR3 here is CVSSRGFQETQYF. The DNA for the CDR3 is TGTGTCAGTAGTCGGGGGTTCCAAGAGACCCAGTACTTC.

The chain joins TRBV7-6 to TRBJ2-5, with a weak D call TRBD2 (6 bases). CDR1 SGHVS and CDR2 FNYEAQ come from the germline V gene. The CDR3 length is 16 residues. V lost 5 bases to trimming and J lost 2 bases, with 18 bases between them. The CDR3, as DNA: TGTGCCAGCAGCCTTCAGGCGGGGCCGGTACAAGAGACCCAGTACTTC. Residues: CASSLQAGPVQETQYF.

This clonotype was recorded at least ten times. The CDR3 sequence: CASSLGQDNEKLFF. In DNA form, the CDR3 reads TGTGCCAGCAGCTTGGGACAGGACAATGAAAAACTGTTTTTT. This chain links TRBV5-4 with TRBJ1-4; maybe TRBD1 (6 bases). Trimming stripped 0 bases from V and 5 bases from J, with 8 bases between. The CDR3 sequence is 14 residues long. From germline, CDR1 is SGHNT and CDR2 YYREEE (reference sequence).

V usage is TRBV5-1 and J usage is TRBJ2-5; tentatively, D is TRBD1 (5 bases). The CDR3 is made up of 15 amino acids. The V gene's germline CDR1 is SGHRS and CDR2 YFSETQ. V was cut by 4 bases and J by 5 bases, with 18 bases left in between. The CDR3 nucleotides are TGCGCCAGCAGCACGGAAGACAGCCGGTCGGAGACCCAGTACTTC. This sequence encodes CASSTEDSRSETQYF.

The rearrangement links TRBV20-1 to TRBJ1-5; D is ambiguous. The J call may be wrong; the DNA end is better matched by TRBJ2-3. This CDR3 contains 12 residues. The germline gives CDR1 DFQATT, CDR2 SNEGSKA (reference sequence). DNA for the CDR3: TGCAGTGCTAGAGCAGGCGATCAGCTCCAGTATTTT. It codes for CSARAGDQLQYF.

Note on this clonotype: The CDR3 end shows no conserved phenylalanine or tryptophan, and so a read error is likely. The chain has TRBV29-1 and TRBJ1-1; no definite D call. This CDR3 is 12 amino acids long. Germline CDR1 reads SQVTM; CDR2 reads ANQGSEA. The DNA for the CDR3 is TGCAGTGTTGGCCCCACTGGGTCTGAAGCTTTCCTT. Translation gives CSVGPTGSEAFL.

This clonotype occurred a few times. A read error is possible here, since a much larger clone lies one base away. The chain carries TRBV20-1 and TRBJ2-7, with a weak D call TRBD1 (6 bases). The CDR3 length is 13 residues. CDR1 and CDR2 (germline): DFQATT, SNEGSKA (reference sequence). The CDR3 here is CNAREGGSYEQYF. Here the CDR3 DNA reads TGCAATGCTAGAGAAGGGGGCTCCTACGAGCAGTACTTC.